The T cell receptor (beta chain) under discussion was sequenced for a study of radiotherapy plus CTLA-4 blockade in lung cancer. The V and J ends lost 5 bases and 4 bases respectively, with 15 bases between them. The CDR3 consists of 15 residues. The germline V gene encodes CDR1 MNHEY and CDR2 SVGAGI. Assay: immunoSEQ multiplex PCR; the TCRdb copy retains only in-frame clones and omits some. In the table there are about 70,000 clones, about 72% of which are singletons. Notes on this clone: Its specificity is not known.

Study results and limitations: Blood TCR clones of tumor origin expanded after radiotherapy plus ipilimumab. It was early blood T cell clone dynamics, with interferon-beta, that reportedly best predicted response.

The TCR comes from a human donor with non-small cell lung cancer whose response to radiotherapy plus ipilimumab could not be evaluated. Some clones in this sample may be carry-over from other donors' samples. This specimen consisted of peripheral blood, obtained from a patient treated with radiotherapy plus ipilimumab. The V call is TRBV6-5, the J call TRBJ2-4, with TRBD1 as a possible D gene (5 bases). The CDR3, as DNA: TGTGCCAGCAGTACCCGCAGGGATCCAAAAAACATTCAGTACTTC. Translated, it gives CASSTRRDPKNIQYF.